The 5 T cell receptor beta chains below come from one sample, sequenced in a study of graft-versus-host responses after intestinal transplantation. Their cognate antigens are unknown. Using immunoSEQ multiplex PCR, the repertoire was profiled, and TCRdb retains in-frame clones only, with some absent. Of 85,000 to 100,000 clones detected, more than 85% appear once; the ten largest clones hold about 2%. The sample here was unstimulated CD8+ T cells sorted from spleen or lymph node cells, taken before intestinal transplant. These receptors were taken from a human donor who received an intestinal transplant.

This clone was observed once. The chain employs TRBV2 and TRBJ2-3; D call uncertain. Germline CDR1 is SNHLY and CDR2 is FYNNEI. V was trimmed by 3 bases and J by 6 bases, leaving 7 bases between them. The length of the CDR3 is 12 residues. The CDR3 spells CASSDVSDTQYF. CDR3 sequence (DNA): TGTGCCAGCAGTGACGTTTCGGATACGCAGTATTTT. Together with reference TRBV2 and TRBJ2-3, the CDR3 gives the full variable domain: EPEVTQTPSHQVTQMGQEVILRCVPISNHLYFYWYRQILGQKVEFLVSFYNNEISEKSEIFDDQFSVERPDGSNFTLKIRSTKLEDSAMYFCASSDVSDTQYFGPGTRLTVL.

This clone was found a few times. Other DNA sequences from this sample encode an identical CDR3 as well. The CDR3 DNA follows: TGTGCCAGTAGTATGGCAGGAAGCTCTGGAAACACCATATATTTT. It encodes CASSMAGSSGNTIYF. The V gene is TRBV19, the J gene TRBJ1-3; no clear D. The CDR3 covers 15 residues. Trimming left V 3 bases short and J 0 bases short, with 9 bases between. Germline assignment: CDR1 LNHDA and CDR2 SQIVND (reference sequence). The whole variable domain, filled in from reference TRBV19 and TRBJ1-3, reads DGGITQSPKYLFRKEGQNVTLSCEQNLNHDAMYWYRQDPGQGLRLIYYSQIVNDFQKGDIAEGYSVSREKKESFPLTVTSAQKNPTAFYLCASSMAGSSGNTIYFGEGSWLTVV.

This chain uses TRBV19 with TRBJ1-1, with D possibly matching TRBD1 (5 bases). This CDR3 has 15 residues. CDR1 is LNHDA and CDR2 is SQIVND in the germline V gene (reference sequence). Trimming removed 0 bases at V and 3 bases at J, with 11 bases between. For the CDR3, the DNA is TGTGCCAGTAGTATAGACGCAGGGCCTTACACTGAAGCTTTCTTT. Residues: CASSIDAGPYTEAFF.

The chain couples TRBV27 to TRBJ1-5; 7 nucleotides align to TRBD1. In germline, CDR1 is MNHEY, CDR2 SMNVEV (reference sequence). With 8 bases clipped from V and 9 bases from J, the junction kept 13 bases outside the gene matches. This CDR3 is 14 amino acids long. This chain's CDR3 is CASGPLTGAGPQHF. DNA for the CDR3: TGTGCCAGCGGCCCGCTTACAGGGGCCGGGCCCCAGCATTTT.

This chain joins TRBV21-1 and TRBJ1-1; TRBD1, the D gene given by the table, was not confirmed from the DNA. TRBV21-1 is reported as a pseudogene. This CDR3 is built from 15 residues. CDR3 bases: TGTGCCAGCAGCAACCCCCAGGGGGTGAACACTGAAGCTTTCTTT. Amino acid sequence: CASSNPQGVNTEAFF.